The sequence of this T cell receptor (beta chain) was determined in a study of cytomegalovirus exposure and HLA in healthy donors. The V and J ends lost 0 bases and 6 bases respectively, with 7 bases between them. CDR1 and CDR2 (germline): SGDLS, YYNGEE. CDR3 length: 13 residues. About this clone itself: Its cognate antigen is unknown.

Overall study findings and caveats: Further analysis was carried out later, and it showed several of the most significant clusters appearing linked to common viral pathogens. Earlier analysis found most TCR beta V segments productive about 87% or about 30% of the time.

The PCR used 60 Vbeta and 13 Jbeta primers. This table comes from immunoSEQ multiplex PCR, and its TCRdb copy is limited to in-frame clones, with some not included. The profile shows over 150,000 clones, roughly 76% of them singletons. The sequencing input was PBMCs. The chain is built from TRBV9 and TRBJ2-1; D remains unclear. The TCR sequence derives from a woman aged 50 to 60 in good health and CMV-seronegative. Here the CDR3 DNA reads TGTGCCAGCAGCGTAGCTACCGGCAATGAGCAGTTCTTC. Amino acids: CASSVATGNEQFF.